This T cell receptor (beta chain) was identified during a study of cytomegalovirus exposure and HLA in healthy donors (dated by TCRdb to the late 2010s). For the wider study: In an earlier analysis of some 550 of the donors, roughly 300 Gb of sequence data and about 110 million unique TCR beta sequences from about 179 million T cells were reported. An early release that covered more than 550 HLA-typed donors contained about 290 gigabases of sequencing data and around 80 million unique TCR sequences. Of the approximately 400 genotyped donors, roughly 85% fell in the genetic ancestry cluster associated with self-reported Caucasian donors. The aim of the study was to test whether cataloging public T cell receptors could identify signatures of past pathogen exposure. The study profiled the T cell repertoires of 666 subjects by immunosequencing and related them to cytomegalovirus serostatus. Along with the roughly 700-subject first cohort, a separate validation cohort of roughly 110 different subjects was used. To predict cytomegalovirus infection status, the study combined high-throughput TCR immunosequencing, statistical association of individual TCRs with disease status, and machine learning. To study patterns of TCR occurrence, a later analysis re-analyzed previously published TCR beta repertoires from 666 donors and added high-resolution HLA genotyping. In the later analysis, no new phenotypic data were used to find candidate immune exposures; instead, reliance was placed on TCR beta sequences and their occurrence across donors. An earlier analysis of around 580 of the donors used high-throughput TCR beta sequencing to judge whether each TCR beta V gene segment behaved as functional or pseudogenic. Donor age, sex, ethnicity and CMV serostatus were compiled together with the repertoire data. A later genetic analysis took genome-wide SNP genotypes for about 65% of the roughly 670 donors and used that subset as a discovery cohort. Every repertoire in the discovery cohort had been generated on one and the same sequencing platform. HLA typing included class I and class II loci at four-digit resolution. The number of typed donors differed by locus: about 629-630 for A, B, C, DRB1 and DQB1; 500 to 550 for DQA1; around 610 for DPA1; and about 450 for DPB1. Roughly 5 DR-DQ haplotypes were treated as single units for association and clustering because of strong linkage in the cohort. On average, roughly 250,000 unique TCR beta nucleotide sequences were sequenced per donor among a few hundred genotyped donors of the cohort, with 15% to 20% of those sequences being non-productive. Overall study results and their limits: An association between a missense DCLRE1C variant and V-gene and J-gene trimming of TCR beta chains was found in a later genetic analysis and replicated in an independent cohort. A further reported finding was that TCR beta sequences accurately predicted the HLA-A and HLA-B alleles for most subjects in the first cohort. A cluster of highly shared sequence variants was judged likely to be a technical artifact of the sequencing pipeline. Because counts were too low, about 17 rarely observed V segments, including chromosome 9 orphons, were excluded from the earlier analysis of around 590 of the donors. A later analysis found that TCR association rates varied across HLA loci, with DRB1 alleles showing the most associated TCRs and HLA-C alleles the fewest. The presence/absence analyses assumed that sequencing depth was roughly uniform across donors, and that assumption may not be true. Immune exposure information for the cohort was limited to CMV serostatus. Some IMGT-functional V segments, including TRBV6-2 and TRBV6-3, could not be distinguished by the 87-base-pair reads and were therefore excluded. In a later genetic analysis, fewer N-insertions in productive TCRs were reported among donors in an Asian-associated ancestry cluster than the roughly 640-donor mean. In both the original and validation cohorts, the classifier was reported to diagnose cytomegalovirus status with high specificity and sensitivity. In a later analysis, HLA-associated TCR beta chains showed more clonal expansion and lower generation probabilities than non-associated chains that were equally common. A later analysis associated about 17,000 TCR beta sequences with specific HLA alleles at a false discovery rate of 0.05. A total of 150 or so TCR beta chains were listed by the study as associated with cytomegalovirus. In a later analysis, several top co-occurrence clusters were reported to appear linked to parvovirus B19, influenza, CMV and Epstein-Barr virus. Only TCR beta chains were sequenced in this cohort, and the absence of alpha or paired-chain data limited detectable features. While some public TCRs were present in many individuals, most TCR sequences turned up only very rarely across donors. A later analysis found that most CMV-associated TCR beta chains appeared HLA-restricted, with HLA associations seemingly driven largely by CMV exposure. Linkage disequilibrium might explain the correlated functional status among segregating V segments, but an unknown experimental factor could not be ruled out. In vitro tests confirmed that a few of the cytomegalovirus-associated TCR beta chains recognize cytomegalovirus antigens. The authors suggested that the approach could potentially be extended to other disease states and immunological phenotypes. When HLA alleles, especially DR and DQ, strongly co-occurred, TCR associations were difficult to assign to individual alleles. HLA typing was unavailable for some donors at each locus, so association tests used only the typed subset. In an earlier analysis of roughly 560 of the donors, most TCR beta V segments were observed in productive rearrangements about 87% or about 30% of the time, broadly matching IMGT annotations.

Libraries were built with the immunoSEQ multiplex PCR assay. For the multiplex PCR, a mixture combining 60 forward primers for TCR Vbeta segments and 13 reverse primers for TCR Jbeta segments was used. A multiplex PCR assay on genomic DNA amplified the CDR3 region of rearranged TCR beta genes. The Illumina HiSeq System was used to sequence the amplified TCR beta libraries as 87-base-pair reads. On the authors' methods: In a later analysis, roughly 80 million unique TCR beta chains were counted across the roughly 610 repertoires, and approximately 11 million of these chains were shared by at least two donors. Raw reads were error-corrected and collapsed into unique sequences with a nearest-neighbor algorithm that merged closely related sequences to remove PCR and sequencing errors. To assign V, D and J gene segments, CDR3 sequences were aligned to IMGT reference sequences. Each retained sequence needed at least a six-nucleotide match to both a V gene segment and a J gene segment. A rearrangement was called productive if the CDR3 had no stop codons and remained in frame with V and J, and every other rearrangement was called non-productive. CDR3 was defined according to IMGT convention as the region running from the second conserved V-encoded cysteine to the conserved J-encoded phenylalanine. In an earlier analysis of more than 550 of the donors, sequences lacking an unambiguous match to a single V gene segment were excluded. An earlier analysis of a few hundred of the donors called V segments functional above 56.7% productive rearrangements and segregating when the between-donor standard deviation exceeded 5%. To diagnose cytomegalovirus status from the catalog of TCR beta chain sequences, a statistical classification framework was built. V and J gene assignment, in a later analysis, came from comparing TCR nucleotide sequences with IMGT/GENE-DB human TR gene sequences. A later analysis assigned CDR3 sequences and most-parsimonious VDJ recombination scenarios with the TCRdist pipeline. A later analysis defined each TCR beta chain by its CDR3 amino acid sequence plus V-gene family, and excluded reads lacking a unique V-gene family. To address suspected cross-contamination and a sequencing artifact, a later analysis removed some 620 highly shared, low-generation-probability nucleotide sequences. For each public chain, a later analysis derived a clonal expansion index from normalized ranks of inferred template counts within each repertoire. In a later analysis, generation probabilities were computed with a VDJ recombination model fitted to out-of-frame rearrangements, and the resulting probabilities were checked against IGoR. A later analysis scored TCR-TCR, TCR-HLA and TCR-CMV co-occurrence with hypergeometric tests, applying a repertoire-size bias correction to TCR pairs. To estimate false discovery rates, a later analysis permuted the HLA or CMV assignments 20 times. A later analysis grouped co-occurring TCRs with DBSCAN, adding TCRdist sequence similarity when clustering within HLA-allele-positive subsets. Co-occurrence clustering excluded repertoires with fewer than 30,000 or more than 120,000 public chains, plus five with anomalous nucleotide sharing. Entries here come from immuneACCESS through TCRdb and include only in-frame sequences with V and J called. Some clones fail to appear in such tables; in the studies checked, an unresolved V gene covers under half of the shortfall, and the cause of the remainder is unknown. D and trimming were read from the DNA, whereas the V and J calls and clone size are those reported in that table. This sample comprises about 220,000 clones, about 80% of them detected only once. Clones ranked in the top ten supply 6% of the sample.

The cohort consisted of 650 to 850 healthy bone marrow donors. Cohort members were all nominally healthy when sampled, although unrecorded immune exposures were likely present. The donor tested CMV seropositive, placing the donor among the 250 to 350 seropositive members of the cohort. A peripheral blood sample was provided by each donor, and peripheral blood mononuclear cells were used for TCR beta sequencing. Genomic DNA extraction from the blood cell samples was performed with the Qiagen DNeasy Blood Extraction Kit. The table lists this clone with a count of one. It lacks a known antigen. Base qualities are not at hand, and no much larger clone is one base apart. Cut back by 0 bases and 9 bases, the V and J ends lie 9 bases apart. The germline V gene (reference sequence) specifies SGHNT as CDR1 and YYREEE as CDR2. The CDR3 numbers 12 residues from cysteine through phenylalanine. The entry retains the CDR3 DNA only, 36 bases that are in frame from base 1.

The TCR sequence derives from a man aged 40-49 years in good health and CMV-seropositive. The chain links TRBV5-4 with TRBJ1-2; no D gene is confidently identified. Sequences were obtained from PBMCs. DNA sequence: TGTGCCAGCAGCTTGGACAGATTTAGCTACACCTTC. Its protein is CASSLDRFSYTF.